What follows describes a single T cell receptor (beta chain). This sample stems from a study of blood T cell repertoires in COVID-19. The CDR3 has 15 residues. V was pared by 0 bases and J by 3 bases, with 2 bases of the junction left unmatched. The germline V gene encodes CDR1 SGHRS and CDR2 YFSETQ. Sequencing was performed with immunoSEQ multiplex PCR; in TCRdb, only in-frame clones are kept and a portion is missing. The top ten hold roughly 3.9% of the sample, which has around 200,000 clones, around nine tenths seen once. The chain uses TRBV5-1 and TRBJ1-5, with 8 nucleotides matching TRBD1. The TCR comes from a man aged 18-30 years with active or convalescent COVID-19. Sequenced: peripheral blood. The CDR3 region is CASSLGGQVNQPQHF. The CDR3 nucleotides read TGCGCCAGCAGCTTGGGGGGACAGGTCAATCAGCCCCAGCATTTT.